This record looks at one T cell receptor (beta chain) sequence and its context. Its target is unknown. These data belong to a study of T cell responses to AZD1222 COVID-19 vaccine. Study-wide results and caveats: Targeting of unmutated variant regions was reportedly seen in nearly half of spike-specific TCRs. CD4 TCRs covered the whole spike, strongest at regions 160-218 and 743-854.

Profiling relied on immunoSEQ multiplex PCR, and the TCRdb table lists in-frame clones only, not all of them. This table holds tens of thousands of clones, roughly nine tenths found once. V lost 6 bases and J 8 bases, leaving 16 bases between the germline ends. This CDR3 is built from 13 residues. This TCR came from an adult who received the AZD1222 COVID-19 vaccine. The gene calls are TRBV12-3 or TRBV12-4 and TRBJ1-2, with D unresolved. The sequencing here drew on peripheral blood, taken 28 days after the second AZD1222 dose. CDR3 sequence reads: CASRFLPTQGYTF. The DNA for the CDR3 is TGTGCCAGCAGGTTTCTCCCCACACAGGGCTACACCTTC.